The source of this TCR beta chain is a study of OX40 agonist ivuxolimab in advanced cancers. Study information: All patients had ivuxolimab intravenously every 2 weeks at 0.01 to 10 mg/kg. Hepatocellular carcinoma, melanoma, renal cell or head and neck cancer was diagnosed in the dose-escalation patients. With a range of 23 to 79, age averaged about 58 years, and about 80% were male. Two patients with cutaneous melanoma and one with hepatocellular carcinoma, three in total, showed partial responses.

The assay was immunoSEQ multiplex PCR, and TCRdb's table has in-frame clones only and misses some. The sample has 65,000 to 70,000 clones, 80% to 90% seen once. This CDR3 is 15 amino acids long. Germline CDR1 is MNHEY and CDR2 is SMNVEV (reference sequence). V shed 4 bases, J shed 0 bases, and the junction held 3 bases outside the gene matches. The sample in question was CD4+ or CD8+ T cells sorted from blood, obtained in a trial of the OX40 agonist ivuxolimab. This sequence joins TRBV27 and TRBJ2-7, with 10 bases identical to TRBD2. This sequence originates from an adult with an advanced solid tumor such as melanoma, head and neck, liver or kidney cancer. DNA for the CDR3: TGTGCCAGCAGTTATAGCGGGGGGCCCTCCTACGAGCAGTACTTC. Translated, it gives CASSYSGGPSYEQYF.